This T cell receptor (beta chain) emerged from a study of T-cell reconstitution after alpha-beta-depleted transplantation in children listed by TCRdb under 2016. Regarding the study in general: T-cell immune reconstitution after TCRalphabeta/CD19-depleted allogeneic hematopoietic cell transplantation in children was quantitatively tracked in the study by means of TCR repertoire profiling.

Worth noting for this clonotype: Its antigen is still unknown. No much larger clone is present one base from it, and per-base qualities are unavailable.

V is pruned by 8 bases and J by 3 bases, leaving 7 bases of the junction without a gene match. From the cysteine up to the phenylalanine, the CDR3 has a length of 15 residues. Only CDR3 DNA is held: 45 bases, read in frame from base 1. The library was built by means of PCR. TCRdb shows the sequencer as Illumina HiSeq 2500. To normalize quantification of the TCRbeta repertoire, the TCR libraries were built with molecular barcoding that relied on unique molecular identifiers. The raw public data were reprocessed by TCRdb itself: fastp quality trimming at Q25, MiXCR clonotype calling, in-frame beta chains only. Each record represents a unique CDR3 protein, reported with the most common genes and DNA among its rows. Recorded for this sample are 300,000 to 400,000 distinct CDR3 sequences; 13% of them occurred a single time. 3.5% to 4.5% of the sample lies in the top ten.

The TCR comes from a human donor who donated a stem cell graft to a child with Fanconi anemia. Sequences were derived from PBMCs, sampled from the stem cell graft. The rearrangement combines TRBV12-3 or TRBV12-4 with TRBJ1-5; 10 bases in between match TRBD1. CDR3 region: CASSTGTGDNQPQHF. At the DNA level, the sequence is TGTGCCAGCTCCACCGGGACAGGGGACAATCAGCCCCAGCATTTT.